This paragraph reports one T cell receptor beta chain. The target antigen is unknown. The CDR3 runs 12 residues. Deletions cut 6 bases from V and 7 bases from J, with 10 bases between. TCR beta cDNA libraries included unique molecular identifiers. TCRdb used MiXCR to reprocess the PCR reads, holding one entry per CDR3 protein. This sample yields about 500,000 distinct CDR3 sequences, of which 45% are seen a single time; about 12% belongs to the top ten. The sample comes from a study of post-analysis software for immune sequencing data. General study results and limits: With TRBV5-6, TRBV5-1 and TRBV20-1 included, about five TRBV segments were more frequent in patients than in controls.

This sequence joins TRBV12-3 or TRBV12-4 and TRBJ1-5; no firm D call. This receptor was obtained from a girl aged 10-17 years with multiple sclerosis. The sequencing sample was made of blood. The CDR3, as DNA: TGTGCCAGCAGGGCACGGGGACAGCCCCAGCATTTT. This sequence encodes CASRARGQPQHF.